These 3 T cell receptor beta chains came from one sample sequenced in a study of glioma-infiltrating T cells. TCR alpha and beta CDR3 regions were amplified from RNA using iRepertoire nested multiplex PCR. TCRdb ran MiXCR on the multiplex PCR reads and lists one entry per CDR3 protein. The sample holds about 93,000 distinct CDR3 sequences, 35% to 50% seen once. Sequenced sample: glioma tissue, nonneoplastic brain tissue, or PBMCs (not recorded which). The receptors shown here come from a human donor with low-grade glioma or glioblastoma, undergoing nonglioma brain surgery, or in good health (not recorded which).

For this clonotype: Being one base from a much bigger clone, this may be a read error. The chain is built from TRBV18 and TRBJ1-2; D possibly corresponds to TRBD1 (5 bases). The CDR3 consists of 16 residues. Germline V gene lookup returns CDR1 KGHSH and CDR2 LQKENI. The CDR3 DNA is TGTTCCAGCTCACCACCGGGTCGACAGCTCGGCGGTGGCTACACCTTC. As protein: CSSSPPGRQLGGGYTF.

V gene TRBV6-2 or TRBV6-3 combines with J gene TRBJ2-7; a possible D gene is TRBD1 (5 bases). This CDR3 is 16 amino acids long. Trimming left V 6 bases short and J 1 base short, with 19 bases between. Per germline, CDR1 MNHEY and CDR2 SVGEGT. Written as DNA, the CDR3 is TGTGCCAGCAGCTTCAGACAGTTATCAACTTCCTACGAGCAGTACTTC. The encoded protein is CASSFRQLSTSYEQYF.

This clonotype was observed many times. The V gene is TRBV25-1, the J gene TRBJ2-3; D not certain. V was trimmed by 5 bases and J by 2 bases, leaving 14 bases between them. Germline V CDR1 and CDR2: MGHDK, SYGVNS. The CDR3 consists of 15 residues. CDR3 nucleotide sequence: TGTGCCAGCAGTTTCGGCAGACCCTACACAGATACGCAGTATTTT. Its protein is CASSFGRPYTDTQYF.